A single sample gave rise to the 29 T cell receptor beta chains below, sequenced in a study of blood T cell repertoires in COVID-19. Here immunoSEQ multiplex PCR was the method, and the copy in TCRdb shows in-frame clones only, minus some. Of 300,000 to 350,000 clones in the sample, 90% are singletons; the top ten hold around 0.98%. Material: peripheral blood. The receptors here all came from a woman in her 40s with COVID-19, enrolled during active disease.

J is TRBJ1-1 and V is TRBV29-1; TRBD1 might be the D (5 bases). CDR3 size: 13 residues. The V end was cut by 4 bases, the J end by 1 base, with 10 bases between. Germline V gene sequence: CDR1 SQVTM, CDR2 ANQGSEA. CDR3 in amino acids: CSVGFRGNTEAFF. CDR3 coding DNA: TGCAGCGTTGGCTTTAGGGGGAACACTGAAGCTTTCTTT. The full variable domain, completed using reference TRBV29-1 and TRBJ1-1, is SAVISQKPSRDICQRGTSLTIQCQVDSQVTMMFWYRQQPGQSLTLIATANQGSEATYESGFVIDKFPISRPNLTFSTLTVSNMSPEDSSIYLCSVGFRGNTEAFFGQGTRLTVV.

This sequence joins TRBV5-1 and TRBJ2-7; D is possibly TRBD2 (5 bases). Trimming cost V 0 bases and J 5 bases, with 18 bases left between them. The CDR3 extends over 16 amino acids. Germline assignment: CDR1 SGHRS and CDR2 YFSETQ. The CDR3 bases are TGCGCCAGCAGCTTGGGTGCTACTAGTACGGCAGACGAGCAGTACTTC. Its translation is CASSLGATSTADEQYF.

This chain links TRBV5-4 with TRBJ2-7; 9 nucleotides agree with TRBD1. Losses at the gene ends were 4 bases for V and 1 base for J; bases not matched to a gene: 6. This CDR3 spans 15 amino acids. Germline CDR1 is SGHNT and CDR2 is YYREEE (reference sequence). The CDR3 sequence: CASSAGTGQSYEQYF. The DNA for the CDR3 is TGTGCCAGCAGCGCAGGGACAGGGCAATCCTACGAGCAGTACTTC.

J is TRBJ1-1 and V is TRBV6-5, with 7 bases matching TRBD1. The CDR3 runs to 14 residues. Per the germline V gene, CDR1 is MNHEY and CDR2 is SVGAGI. V dropped 7 bases and J dropped 0; count of bases not matched to a gene: 5. The chain's CDR3 is CASILGQVNTEAFF. In DNA, the CDR3 is TGTGCCAGCATTTTAGGACAGGTGAACACTGAAGCTTTCTTT.

The gene calls are TRBV7-3 and TRBJ1-1; possibly TRBD1 for D (6 bases). The CDR3 sequence is 15 residues long. Germline V gives CDR1 SGHTA, CDR2 FQGTGA. Trimming pared 5 bases from V and 1 base from J, leaving 14 bases between. The DNA for the CDR3 is TGTGCCAGCAGCCTTAAAGGGGGGGCGAACACTGAAGCTTTCTTT. Encoded protein: CASSLKGGANTEAFF.

Turning to this clone: The same CDR3 can be traced to other DNA sequences in this sample. V and J are TRBV27 and TRBJ2-6; D may be TRBD2 (6 bases). The germline V gene has CDR1 MNHEY and CDR2 SMNVEV (reference sequence). V was cut by 8 bases and J by 2 bases, with 22 bases left in between. This CDR3 comprises 18 residues. In DNA form, the CDR3 reads TGTGCCAGCCGTCGTGGGCGGGCCGGGGGTGCTGGGGCCAACGTCCTGACTTTC. Protein product: CASRRGRAGGAGANVLTF.

This chain uses TRBV28 with TRBJ1-2; D call uncertain. The CDR3 has 16 amino acids. V was pared by 7 bases and J by 4 bases, with 22 bases between. Per the germline V gene, CDR1 is MDHEN and CDR2 is SYDVKM. CDR3: CASNMGGKVGFYGYTF. CDR3 coding DNA: TGTGCCAGCAATATGGGAGGGAAGGTAGGATTCTATGGCTACACCTTC.

The chain uses TRBV5-5 and TRBJ2-7; D not resolved. The CDR3 runs to 14 residues. Trimming pared 4 bases from V and 7 bases from J, leaving 18 bases between. Germline-derived CDR1 and CDR2 are SGHKS and YYEKEE (reference sequence). The CDR3 DNA reads TGTGCCAGCAGCCCGCCCTGGAGTATAGAAGAGCAGTACTTC. Translation gives CASSPPWSIEEQYF.

This rearrangement joins TRBV7-2 to TRBJ1-5; TRBD1 matches 9 bases. The CDR3 sequence is 18 residues long. CDR1 and CDR2 (germline): SGHTA, FQGNSA. J gave up 2 bases and V 0 bases, and 8 bases lay outside the gene matches. The CDR3 region has the DNA TGTGCCAGCAGCTTAGCCCGTATTCGACAGGGGGGCAATCAGCCCCAGCATTTT. It codes for CASSLARIRQGGNQPQHF.

This sequence joins TRBV6-1 and TRBJ2-1; no definite D call. Trimming stripped 2 bases from V and 10 bases from J, with 9 bases between. This CDR3 is 12 amino acids long. Germline CDR1 and CDR2: MNHNS and SASEGT. The CDR3 here is CASSEHRSEQFF. The CDR3 DNA reads TGTGCCAGCAGTGAACATCGGAGCGAGCAGTTCTTC.

The chain has TRBV5-6 and TRBJ2-2, with 8 bases matching TRBD2. The V gene end was trimmed by 3 bases and the J gene end by 5 bases; junction bases not matched to a gene: 6. CDR1 SGHDT and CDR2 YYEEEE come from the germline V gene. The CDR3 sequence is 15 residues long. As DNA, the CDR3 is TGTGCCAGCAGCTCCTCGGGGGGGGTGACCGGGGAGCTGTTTTTT. Residues: CASSSSGGVTGELFF.

This clone was counted once. The chain has TRBV18 and TRBJ1-1, with D hard to call. The CDR3 length is 16 residues. V lost 1 base to trimming and J lost 1 base, with 13 bases between them. The germline CDR1 and CDR2 sequences are KGHSH and LQKENI. The CDR3 DNA follows: TGTGCCAGCTCACCACAAACCGCGGCCACGAACACTGAAGCTTTCTTT. It specifies CASSPQTAATNTEAFF.

J is TRBJ2-7 and V is TRBV7-9; 9 bases fit TRBD2. J gave up 7 bases and V 5 bases, and 15 bases lay outside the gene matches. The CDR3 is made up of 16 amino acids. Germline values: CDR1 SEHNR, CDR2 FQNEAQ (reference sequence). The DNA of the CDR3 is TGTGCCAGCAGCCCTGGGGAAGCGGGAGGCCGGAGGGAGCAGTACTTC. Protein sequence: CASSPGEAGGRREQYF.

This clone has a handful of counts. This sequence joins TRBV11-2 and TRBJ2-7; 9 bases are a match to TRBD1. V trimming: 0 bases; J trimming: 6 bases; junction bases outside the gene matches: 6. CDR1 is SGHAT and CDR2 is FQNNGV in the germline V gene. The CDR3 has 15 amino acids. CDR3 DNA sequence: TGTGCCAGCAGCTTAGATACAGGGGGCTTGCGCGAGCAGTACTTC. It encodes CASSLDTGGLREQYF.

The V call is TRBV3-1 (or the pseudogene TRBV3-2), the J call TRBJ2-7, with TRBD2 matching over 11 bases. The CDR3 runs to 17 residues. Trimming cost V 4 bases and J 2 bases; bases outside gene matches: 10. Germline V CDR1 and CDR2: LGHDT, YNNKEL (reference sequence). In nucleotides, the CDR3 is TGTGCCAGCAGCCCGCGTGGGCTAGCGGGGGGCGCCTACGAGCAGTACTTC. It yields the protein CASSPRGLAGGAYEQYF.

The rearrangement uses TRBV7-2 and TRBJ1-5; D not resolved. Germline CDR1 SGHTA, CDR2 FQGNSA. The germline V and J ends were trimmed by 3 bases and 3 bases, with 12 bases remaining between them. The CDR3 length is 15 residues. CDR3 sequence reads: CASSFHLSPNQPQHF. In DNA form, the CDR3 reads TGTGCCAGCAGCTTTCACCTAAGTCCCAATCAGCCCCAGCATTTT.

The chain joins TRBV7-3 to TRBJ1-2; 7 bases are shared with TRBD1. The junction had 9 bases not matched to a gene; V was cut back by 6 bases and J by 8 bases. Germline CDR1 is SGHTA and CDR2 is FQGTGA. The CDR3 is 13 amino acids. The chain's CDR3 is CASSPNRGGGYTF. The CDR3 nucleotides read TGTGCCAGCAGTCCTAACAGGGGAGGCGGCTACACCTTC.

The chain has TRBV6-5 and TRBJ1-4; tentatively, D is TRBD1 (5 bases). V shed 10 bases and J shed 7 bases, with 19 bases lying between them. The CDR3 sequence is 14 residues long. Germline V gene data show CDR1 as MNHEY and CDR2 as SVGAGI. The CDR3 sequence: CATTPPQGGEKLFF. The CDR3 nucleotides read TGTGCCACCACCCCCCCCCAGGGTGGTGAAAAACTGTTTTTT.

V usage is TRBV18 and J usage is TRBJ1-5; 7 nucleotides match TRBD1. The CDR3 has 16 amino acids. Germline loops: CDR1 KGHSH, CDR2 LQKENI. J lost 0 bases, V lost 5 bases, and 7 bases had no gene match. CDR3 sequence: CASSKDRMGSNQPQHF. In nucleotides, the CDR3 is TGTGCCAGCTCAAAGGACAGGATGGGTAGCAATCAGCCCCAGCATTTT.

This sequence joins TRBV29-1 and TRBJ2-2; D possibly corresponds to TRBD1 (5 bases). Per the germline V gene, CDR1 is SQVTM and CDR2 is ANQGSEA. The ends were cut back, 7 bases at V and 0 bases at J, with 12 bases in the middle. The CDR3 runs to 14 residues. This chain's CDR3 is CSALTVSNTGELFF. The CDR3 DNA is TGCAGCGCCCTGACAGTTTCGAACACCGGGGAGCTGTTTTTT.

This clone appeared once. The genes are TRBV14 and TRBJ2-5, with 8 bases identical to TRBD2. There are 15 residues in the CDR3. Germline-derived CDR1 and CDR2 are SGHDN and FVKESK. V was pared by 4 bases and J by 5 bases, with 9 bases of the junction left unmatched. This CDR3 reads CASSLSPGGIETQYF. CDR3 DNA sequence: TGTGCCAGCAGCCTCTCGCCGGGGGGGATTGAGACCCAGTACTTC.

The chain has TRBV9 and TRBJ2-1, with 7 bases that match TRBD1. The trim removed 3 bases at V and 5 bases at J, leaving 8 bases unmatched. The CDR3 consists of 15 residues. The germline gives CDR1 SGDLS, CDR2 YYNGEE. The DNA of the CDR3 is TGTGCCAGCAGCGCCCGCCGGGACAGTAACAATGAGCAGTTCTTC. Protein sequence: CASSARRDSNNEQFF.

The V gene is TRBV7-8, the J gene TRBJ2-7, with TRBD1 matching 7 bases. Looked up from germline, CDR1 is SGHVS and CDR2 is FQNEAQ. The J segment lost 2 bases and the V segment lost 1 base, leaving 5 bases of the junction unmatched. CDR3 size: 15 residues. CDR3 sequence (DNA): TGTGCCAGCAGCTTAGTAGGGGGACAGCCCTACGAGCAGTACTTC. Its protein is CASSLVGGQPYEQYF.

The V gene is TRBV9, the J gene TRBJ2-1; a weak D match, TRBD2 (7 bases). Trimming left V 3 bases short and J 9 bases short, with 22 bases between. There are 16 residues in the CDR3. Germline values: CDR1 SGDLS, CDR2 YYNGEE. As DNA, the CDR3 is TGTGCCAGCAGCGAAAGGCTCGGGGGGCCGTCTCGTGAGCAGTTCTTC. Amino acids: CASSERLGGPSREQFF.

The chain uses TRBV27 and TRBJ2-7; TRBD1 matches at 11 bases. There are 16 residues in the CDR3. V was clipped by 5 bases and J by 7 bases; unmatched bases: 13. Per the germline V gene, CDR1 is MNHEY and CDR2 is SMNVEV (reference sequence). The CDR3 DNA sequence: TGTGCCAGCAGTCCCCTACCCTGGGACAGGGGGTGGGAGCAGTACTTC. Its protein product is CASSPLPWDRGWEQYF.

This clone was detected once. The chain has TRBV14 and TRBJ1-4; 7 bases agree with TRBD1. CDR1 is SGHDN and CDR2 is FVKESK in the germline V gene. The CDR3 is made up of 14 amino acids. V lost 4 bases to trimming and J lost 8 bases; unmatched junction nucleotides: 7. This chain's CDR3 is CASSPTGLEEKLFF. Written as DNA, the CDR3 is TGTGCCAGCAGCCCGACAGGGCTTGAAGAAAAACTGTTTTTT.

V usage is TRBV5-5 and J usage is TRBJ2-1, with a tentative D call TRBD1 (6 bases). Trimming left V 0 bases short and J 9 bases short, with 16 bases between. This CDR3 comprises 15 residues. Germline V CDR1 and CDR2: SGHKS, YYEKEE (reference sequence). This CDR3 reads CASSLAGANEGEQFF. The CDR3 nucleotides read TGTGCCAGCAGCTTGGCAGGGGCTAATGAGGGTGAGCAGTTCTTC.

CDR3 bases: TGCGCCAGCAGCTTGGAACCAGGGGGCCTAGATGAGCAGTTCTTC. Protein: CASSLEPGGLDEQFF. V is TRBV5-1 and J is TRBJ2-1; 8 nucleotides align to TRBD1. Germline V gene lookup returns CDR1 SGHRS and CDR2 YFSETQ. This CDR3 spans 15 amino acids. Losses at the gene ends were 0 bases for V and 8 bases for J; bases not matched to a gene: 7.

This clone was counted a single time. CDR3 residues: CASSFTREKLFF. The CDR3, as DNA: TGTGCCAGCAGTTTTACCAGAGAAAAACTGTTTTTT. The V and J genes are TRBV2 and TRBJ1-4; D gene uncertain. Between the trimmed V and J ends, which lost 5 bases and 8 bases, there was a span of 9 bases. Germline-derived CDR1 and CDR2 are SNHLY and FYNNEI. The CDR3 loop spans 12 amino acids.